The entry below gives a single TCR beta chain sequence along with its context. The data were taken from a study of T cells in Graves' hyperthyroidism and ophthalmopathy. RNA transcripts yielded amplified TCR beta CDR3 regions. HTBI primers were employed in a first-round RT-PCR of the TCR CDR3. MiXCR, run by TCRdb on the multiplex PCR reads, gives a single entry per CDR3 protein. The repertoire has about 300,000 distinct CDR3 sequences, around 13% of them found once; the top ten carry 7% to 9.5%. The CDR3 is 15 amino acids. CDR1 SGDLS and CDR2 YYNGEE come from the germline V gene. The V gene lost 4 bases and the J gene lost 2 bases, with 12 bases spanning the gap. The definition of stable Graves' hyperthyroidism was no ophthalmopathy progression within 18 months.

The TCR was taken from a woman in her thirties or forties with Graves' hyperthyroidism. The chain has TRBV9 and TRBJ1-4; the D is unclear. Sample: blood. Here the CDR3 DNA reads TGTGCCAGCAGCCCCCATACGGGCACTAATGAAAAACTGTTTTTT. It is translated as CASSPHTGTNEKLFF.